The text below deals with one T cell receptor beta chain. Its antigen has not been determined. It has no much larger one-base neighbor in the sample; base qualities were not kept. At diagnosis, tumor, uninvolved tumor-adjacent lung and peripheral blood were collected and then preserved as a mix of FFPE and fresh-frozen material. Blood samples were analyzed as peripheral blood mononuclear cells for TCR repertoire profiling. This specimen belongs to a study of T cells in localized non-small cell lung cancer (TCRdb year 2020). About the full investigation: Comparing tumors with uninvolved tumor-adjacent lungs, the study looked at the T cell repertoires of roughly 250 patients with early-stage NSCLC. All 240 or so NSCLC patients in the cohort were treatment-naive and had localized lung tumors that were resected. A mean age of roughly 64 years was recorded for the NSCLC patients, of whom roughly 130 were male and more than 85 were female.

Results and caveats for the whole study, not just this receptor: A median of 57 of the top 100 tumor clones turned up in the paired uninvolved adjacent lung, and 25 to 30 of those clones also ranked among the top 100 of that same adjacent lung. Because multi-region tumor sequencing was not done, intratumor heterogeneity could not be ruled out. Longer overall survival was associated with higher T cell density in blood, whereas shorter survival was associated with higher clonality in adjacent lung. Because of the exploratory design, TCR variables were selected using unadjusted p-values without false-discovery rate correction. The highest T cell clonality was observed in uninvolved tumor-adjacent lung, where clonality exceeded that of tumor, suggesting that antigenic responses were more focused in uninvolved tumor-adjacent lung.

The immunoSEQ Assay was used to sequence TCR beta CDR3 regions from DNA. On the study's bioinformatics: T cell density was computed as TCR beta template counts normalized to usable DNA estimated by amplifying housekeeping genes. The preseqR package was used to estimate richness by extrapolating to 400,000 templates for PBMC samples and to 120,000 templates for tissue samples. Clonality was defined as one minus Pielou's evenness. Tissue-enriched TCRs were identified through differential abundance testing performed on productive amino-acid clonotypes, with a minimum total count of 5 and an alpha of 0.1. The Jaccard Index and the Morisita Overlap Index were used to measure how much the repertoires overlapped between compartments. GLIPH grouped TCR beta CDR3s together with public tetramer-defined viral CDR3s, and a viral motif had to include at least three viral sequences and show V-gene enrichment. The source is immuneACCESS, and TCRdb retained only in-frame sequences with V and J called. Part of the clones is not carried over; for the studies checked, unresolved V genes explain less than half of this, and the remainder is unexplained. That table is the source of V, J and clone size, and D and trimming were worked out from the DNA. Here the sample has about 82,000 clones; roughly 75% occur a single time. Of the sample, about a fifth falls within the top ten clones.

The CDR3 holds 15 amino acids from the cysteine to the phenylalanine. Kept here is only the CDR3 DNA, which spans 45 bases and is read in frame from base 1. The sample consisted of PBMCs, taken before any cancer treatment. Here the chain combines TRBV1 and TRBJ1-1; the DNA was not compared with TRBD1, the D call given in the table. TRBV1 is a documented pseudogene. This receptor was obtained from a man between 40 and 75 years old with stage II squamous cell lung carcinoma. The base sequence is TGCGCCAGCAGCCAAGATGGCAGGCAGGACACTGAAGCTTTCTTT. The translation is CASSQDGRQDTEAFF.